This TCR beta chain was obtained from a study of early T cells in non-severe SARS-CoV-2 infection. The library protocol tagged individual cDNA molecules with unique molecular identifiers. TCRdb passed the 5' RACE reads through MiXCR, listing each CDR3 protein once. In the table there are 68,000 or so distinct CDR3 sequences, more than 9% of which are singletons. The CDR3 length is 13 residues. Germline lookup yields CDR1 LNHNV and CDR2 YYDKDF (reference sequence). V dropped 1 base and J dropped 2 bases, with 3 bases sitting between them. The clonotype originates from an adult who was a healthcare worker with PCR-confirmed SARS-CoV-2 infection or an uninfected control (not recorded which). V usage is TRBV15 and J usage is TRBJ1-5; D uncertain. Sequenced material: whole blood. CDR3 DNA: TGTGCCACCAGCAGAGTTGGCAATCAGCCCCAGCATTTT. Amino acid sequence: CATSRVGNQPQHF. The full variable domain, completed using reference TRBV15 and TRBJ1-5, is DAMVIQNPRYQVTQFGKPVTLSCSQTLNHNVMYWYQQKSSQAPKLLFHYYDKDFNNEADTPDNFQSRRPNTSFCFLDIRSPGLGDTAMYLCATSRVGNQPQHFGDGTRLSIL.